This is a list of T cell receptor beta chains from one sample in a study of blood T cell repertoires in COVID-19. TCRdb's copy holds only in-frame clones and misses some; the assay was immunoSEQ multiplex PCR. The table lists about 140,000 clones, roughly 87% of them singletons. The sequencing input was peripheral blood. The receptors were sampled from a human donor in a cohort sampled during active COVID-19. The CDR3 runs from the conserved cysteine through the conserved F or W. The order of the fields is V gene, clone size, J gene, D gene, CDR3 protein, CDR3 DNA. D genes are given only for firm matches. Where a row states a size, it is once, few, many or the class of an expanded clone; other rows omit it.

TRBV7-2	.	TRBJ2-7	.	CASSSLGVVQSSYEQYF	TGTGCCAGCAGCTCCCTAGGGGTAGTCCAGAGCTCCTACGAGCAGTACTTC
TRBV6-5	.	TRBJ2-1	TRBD1	CASSYGRDRTPNEQFF	TGTGCCAGCAGTTACGGGCGGGACAGGACCCCCAATGAGCAGTTCTTC
TRBV21-1	.	TRBJ1-2	.	CASSPNGGRNYGYTF	TGTGCCAGCAGCCCAAACGGGGGGCGCAACTATGGCTACACCTTC
TRBV10-2	.	TRBJ1-6	.	CASSEAANNSPLHF	TGCGCCAGCAGTGAGGCGGCCAACAATTCACCCCTCCACTTT
TRBV5-5	.	TRBJ2-5	.	CASSLAADGGVYF	TGTGCCAGCAGCTTGGCCGCCGACGGAGGCGTTTACTTC
TRBV7-3	few	TRBJ2-1	.	CASSFLRGEQFF	TGTGCCAGCAGCTTTCTACGCGGTGAGCAGTTCTTC
TRBV27	.	TRBJ1-2	TRBD1	CASLSLRDRGRGYTF	TGTGCCAGCCTATCTCTCCGGGACAGGGGGCGCGGCTACACCTTC
TRBV6-5	.	TRBJ1-2	TRBD1	CASSYSTGAVGYTF	TGTGCCAGCAGTTACTCCACAGGGGCTGTGGGCTACACCTTC
TRBV27	.	TRBJ2-6	.	CASSFYGFNEAGANVLTF	TGTGCCAGCAGTTTCTATGGCTTTAACGAGGCTGGGGCCAACGTCCTGACTTTC
TRBV2	.	TRBJ2-2	TRBD2	CASSVLAGDTGELFF	TGTGCCAGCAGTGTGCTCGCGGGGGATACCGGGGAGCTGTTTTTT
TRBV7-9	.	TRBJ2-2	TRBD2	CASSLARGDTGELFF	TGTGCCAGCAGCTTAGCGCGGGGGGACACCGGGGAGCTGTTTTTT
TRBV4-1	.	TRBJ1-6	.	CASSQDRGDSPLHF	TGCGCCAGCAGCCAAGATCGGGGAGATTCACCCCTCCACTTT
TRBV2	.	TRBJ2-1	TRBD2	CASSPGTSGFDEQFF	TGTGCCAGCAGCCCCGGGACTAGCGGGTTCGATGAGCAGTTCTTC
TRBV2	.	TRBJ1-2	.	CASSDRIYDGYTF	TGTGCCAGCAGTGACAGAATTTATGATGGCTACACCTTC
TRBV9	once	TRBJ2-5	TRBD1	CASSVEAGGGETQYF	TGTGCCAGCAGCGTAGAAGCAGGGGGCGGTGAGACCCAGTACTTC
TRBV6-2/TRBV6-3	few	TRBJ1-2	.	CASSPGGYGYTF	TGTGCCAGCAGTCCCGGAGGCTATGGCTACACCTTC
TRBV27	.	TRBJ1-2	.	CASGGDNYGYTF	TGTGCCAGCGGAGGGGATAACTATGGCTACACCTTC
TRBV18	.	TRBJ1-3	.	CASSGGNTIYF	TGTGCCAGCTCAGGGGGGAACACCATATATTTT
TRBV2	.	TRBJ1-1	.	CASSSGIWTEAFF	TGTGCCAGCAGTTCAGGGATTTGGACTGAAGCTTTCTTT
TRBV11-2	.	TRBJ2-3	.	CASSGPGVSADTQYF	TGTGCCAGCAGCGGACCGGGAGTCTCAGCAGATACGCAGTATTTT
TRBV27	.	TRBJ2-2	.	CASSIQISTGELFF	TGTGCCAGCAGCATACAGATCTCCACCGGGGAGCTGTTTTTT
TRBV5-1	.	TRBJ1-4	.	CASSLEPPVSPNEKLFF	TGCGCCAGCAGCTTGGAGCCTCCTGTGAGCCCTAATGAAAAACTGTTTTTT
TRBV12-3/TRBV12-4	.	TRBJ1-5	.	CASSGSNQPQHF	TGTGCCAGCAGCGGTAGCAATCAGCCCCAGCATTTT
TRBV28	.	TRBJ2-1	TRBD1	CASRVTGTGGINEQFF	TGTGCCAGCAGAGTAACCGGGACAGGGGGTATTAATGAGCAGTTCTTC
TRBV6-6	.	TRBJ1-2	.	CASTTGYGYTF	TGTGCCAGCACGACGGGCTATGGCTACACCTTC
TRBV5-1	.	TRBJ1-3	TRBD1	CASSLEGQALSGNTIYF	TGCGCCAGCAGCTTGGAAGGACAGGCTCTCTCTGGAAACACCATATATTTT
TRBV6-5	.	TRBJ1-5	TRBD1	CASSYSTGGNQPQHF	TGTGCCAGCAGTTACTCGACAGGGGGCAATCAGCCCCAGCATTTT
TRBV13	.	TRBJ2-3	.	CASSPDSTDTQYF	TGTGCCAGCAGCCCGGACTCCACAGATACGCAGTATTTT
TRBV19	.	TRBJ2-5	.	CASSIGGLGQETQYF	TGTGCCAGTAGTATTGGAGGGTTGGGGCAAGAGACCCAGTACTTC
TRBV5-6	.	TRBJ2-5	.	CASSLPRAQETQYF	TGTGCCAGCAGCTTACCCCGAGCGCAAGAGACCCAGTACTTC
TRBV7-3	.	TRBJ2-1	.	CASSLISGLPNEQFF	TGTGCCAGCAGCTTAATTTCAGGTCTACCCAATGAGCAGTTCTTC
TRBV7-2	.	TRBJ1-2	TRBD1	CASSLRTGDYGYTF	TGTGCCAGCAGCCTCCGGACAGGGGACTATGGCTACACCTTC
TRBV2	.	TRBJ2-7	TRBD2	CASRWTSLYEQYF	TGTGCCAGCAGGTGGACTAGCTTGTACGAGCAGTACTTC
TRBV2	.	TRBJ1-2	.	CASSLAPGSGYTF	TGTGCCAGCAGTTTAGCGCCTGGGAGTGGCTACACCTTC
TRBV2	.	TRBJ2-2	TRBD2	CAGHSGSANTGELFF	TGTGCCGGGCATAGCGGGAGCGCGAACACCGGGGAGCTGTTTTTT
TRBV11-3	.	TRBJ2-5	.	CASSPGQTQETQYF	TGTGCCAGCAGCCCCGGACAGACCCAAGAGACCCAGTACTTC
TRBV5-1	.	TRBJ2-1	.	CASSGRNSYNEQFF	TGCGCCAGCAGTGGCAGGAACTCCTACAATGAGCAGTTCTTC
TRBV11-2	.	TRBJ2-2	TRBD1	CASSQQGAYTGELFF	TGTGCCAGCAGCCAACAGGGGGCATACACCGGGGAGCTGTTTTTT
TRBV19	.	TRBJ2-5	TRBD1	CASSRQGTQRETQYF	TGTGCCAGTAGTCGACAGGGGACCCAACGGGAGACCCAGTACTTC
TRBV9	.	TRBJ2-1	.	CASSWQGYEQFF	TGTGCCAGCAGCTGGCAGGGGTATGAGCAGTTCTTC
TRBV29-1	.	TRBJ2-7	TRBD2	CSVPLAGGDEQYF	TGCAGCGTCCCCCTAGCGGGGGGCGACGAGCAGTACTTC
TRBV6-2/TRBV6-3	.	TRBJ2-1	TRBD1	CASSSRTGIYNEQFF	TGTGCCAGCAGTTCAAGGACAGGGATATACAATGAGCAGTTCTTC
TRBV4-1	.	TRBJ2-1	TRBD2	CASSRIIGTSGTNEQFF	TGCGCCAGCAGCCGCATCATCGGGACTAGCGGGACGAATGAGCAGTTCTTC
TRBV14	.	TRBJ1-2	TRBD1	CASSQRRGDRDIDGYTF	TGTGCCAGCAGCCAAAGGCGCGGGGACAGGGATATAGATGGCTACACCTTC
TRBV11-2	.	TRBJ1-2	.	CASSSDSYGYTF	TGTGCCAGCAGCTCGGACAGCTATGGCTACACCTTC
TRBV10-2	.	TRBJ2-2	.	CASSELGGAGELFF	TGCGCCAGCAGTGAGTTAGGGGGGGCCGGGGAGCTGTTTTTT
TRBV6-5	.	TRBJ2-3	TRBD2	CASRPLAGGTDTQYF	TGTGCCAGCAGGCCACTAGCGGGGGGCACAGATACGCAGTATTTT
TRBV30	.	TRBJ2-2	TRBD2	CAWSVTGGALPDIGELFF	TGTGCCTGGAGTGTTACCGGGGGGGCCCTACCTGATATCGGGGAGCTGTTTTTT
TRBV25-1	.	TRBJ2-1	.	CASSEVEGDEQFF	TGTGCCAGCAGTGAAGTCGAGGGGGATGAGCAGTTCTTC
TRBV7-3	.	TRBJ2-1	TRBD2	CASSLRGGQVNEQFF	TGTGCCAGCAGCCTACGGGGGGGCCAGGTCAATGAGCAGTTCTTC
TRBV6-5	.	TRBJ1-4	.	CASTDDSTGEKLFF	TGTGCCAGCACCGATGACAGTACGGGTGAAAAACTGTTTTTT
TRBV27	.	TRBJ2-2	.	CASSLFVTGELFF	TGTGCCAGCAGTTTATTCGTCACCGGGGAGCTGTTTTTT
TRBV7-9	.	TRBJ1-2	.	CASSLGQGYGYTF	TGTGCCAGCAGCTTAGGCCAGGGTTATGGCTACACCTTC
TRBV30	.	TRBJ2-2	TRBD1	CAWSVPTGDTGELFF	TGTGCCTGGAGTGTACCAACAGGGGATACCGGGGAGCTGTTTTTT
TRBV5-1	.	TRBJ1-5	TRBD1	CASSLKGGGNQPQHF	TGCGCCAGCAGCTTGAAAGGGGGCGGCAATCAGCCCCAGCATTTT